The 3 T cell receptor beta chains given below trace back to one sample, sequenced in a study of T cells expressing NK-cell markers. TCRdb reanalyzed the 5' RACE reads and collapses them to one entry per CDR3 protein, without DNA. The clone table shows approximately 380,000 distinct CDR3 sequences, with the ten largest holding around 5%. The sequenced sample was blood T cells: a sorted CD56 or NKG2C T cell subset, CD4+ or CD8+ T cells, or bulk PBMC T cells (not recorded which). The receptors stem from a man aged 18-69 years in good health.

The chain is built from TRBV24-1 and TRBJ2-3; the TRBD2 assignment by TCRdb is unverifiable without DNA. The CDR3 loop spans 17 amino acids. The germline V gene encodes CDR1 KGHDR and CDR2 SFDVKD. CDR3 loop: CATSDTLSGVSTDTQYF.

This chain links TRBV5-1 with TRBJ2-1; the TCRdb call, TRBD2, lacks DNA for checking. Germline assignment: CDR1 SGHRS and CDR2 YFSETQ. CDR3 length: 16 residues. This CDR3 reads CASSLTERGGRFEQFF.

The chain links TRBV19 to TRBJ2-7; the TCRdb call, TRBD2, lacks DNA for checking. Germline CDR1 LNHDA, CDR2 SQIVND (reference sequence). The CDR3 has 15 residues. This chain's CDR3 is CASSTTSKVSYEQYF.